One sample yielded the 27 T cell receptor beta chains listed below, sequenced in a study of blood T cells in healthy people across ages. A second about 7 to 11 cycle PCR used barcoded and J-beta primers. MiXCR, run by TCRdb on the 5' RACE reads, gives a single entry per CDR3 protein. The repertoire holds more than 800,000 distinct CDR3 sequences, 29% seen once, with roughly 17% in the top ten. Sequencing used blood. Receptors were obtained from a woman older than 75 in good health.

The genes are TRBV14 and TRBJ1-4; perhaps TRBD1 as D (5 bases). V lost 4 bases and J lost 4, with 25 bases in between. Germline CDR1 and CDR2: SGHDN and FVKESK. The CDR3 sequence is 19 residues long. CDR3 sequence reads: CASSPFGARAQRINEKLFF. In DNA form, the CDR3 reads TGTGCCAGCAGCCCATTCGGGGCCAGGGCCCAAAGAATTAATGAAAAACTGTTTTTT.

This clonotype was recorded many times. The chain employs TRBV20-1 and TRBJ2-1, with D maybe TRBD2 (6 bases). Germline CDR1 reads DFQATT; CDR2 reads SNEGSKA (reference sequence). The CDR3 contains 15 residues. Trimming removed 2 bases from V and 2 bases from J, with 13 bases in between. This CDR3 reads CSARSAGLPYNEQFF. Written as DNA, the CDR3 is TGCAGTGCTAGAAGTGCGGGACTCCCCTACAATGAGCAGTTCTTC.

This clonotype was counted ten times or more. This sequence joins TRBV6-5 and TRBJ1-2; D is ambiguous. The germline gives CDR1 MNHEY, CDR2 SVGAGI. The CDR3 is made up of 15 amino acids. The ends were cut back, 0 bases at V and 2 bases at J, with 10 bases in the middle. The CDR3 sequence: CASSYSTTRNYGYTF. The CDR3 nucleotides are TGTGCCAGCAGTTACTCGACGACCCGGAACTATGGCTACACCTTC.

This clonotype turned up a few times. The chain has TRBV10-3 and TRBJ1-6, with D maybe TRBD1 (6 bases). The CDR3 spans 14 residues. V dropped 3 bases and J dropped 9 bases, with 12 bases sitting between them. CDR1 is ENHRY, CDR2 SYGVKD, per germline. In DNA form, the CDR3 reads TGTGCCATCAGTGAAGGGACAAACAGTTCACCCCTCCACTTT. Its protein is CAISEGTNSSPLHF.

Concerning this clonotype: This could be a read error, since a much larger clone is one nucleotide away. V gene TRBV12-3 or TRBV12-4 combines with J gene TRBJ2-1; maybe TRBD1 (7 bases). The CDR3 sequence is 15 residues long. CDR3 nucleotides: TGTGCCAGCAGTTTCTCGACAGGGACTTACAGTGAGCAGTTCTTC. Translated: CASSFSTGTYSEQFF.

This clonotype was counted a few times. One end of the junction is discordant with germline, which a read error may explain. For the CDR3, the DNA is TGTGCTAGCAGCCCGGGACCTCGGAGCTCAGATACGCAGTATTTT. Protein product: CASSPGPRSSDTQYF. The rearrangement links TRBV7-7 to TRBJ2-3, with D perhaps assigned TRBD1 or TRBD2 (5 bases each). Germline V gene sequence: CDR1 SSHAT, CDR2 FNYEAQ (reference sequence). This CDR3 contains 15 residues.

At least ten counts were recorded for this clonotype. The V and J genes are TRBV20-1 and TRBJ2-3; D is undetermined. Trimming took off 6 bases at V and 0 bases at J, with 16 bases between the two ends. Germline V CDR1 and CDR2: DFQATT, SNEGSKA (reference sequence). CDR3 length: 15 residues. CDR3 DNA sequence: TGCAGTGCCACCGAACTTGCTACTAGCACAGATACGCAGTATTTT. Its translation: CSATELATSTDTQYF.

This clonotype showed up many times. The V gene is TRBV24-1, the J gene TRBJ2-5; D not certain. Trimming left V 1 base short and J 5 bases short, with 10 bases between. This CDR3 has 14 residues. The germline V gene has CDR1 KGHDR and CDR2 SFDVKD. The CDR3 sequence: CATSDFPRAETQYF. DNA for the CDR3: TGTGCCACCAGTGATTTCCCGAGAGCGGAGACCCAGTACTTC.

This clonotype showed up many times. The J gene is TRBJ2-1, the V gene TRBV7-9, with D possibly TRBD2 on 6 matching bases. V lost 3 bases to trimming and J lost 8 bases, with 17 bases between them. Per the germline V gene, CDR1 is SEHNR and CDR2 is FQNEAQ (reference sequence). The CDR3 extends over 15 amino acids. CDR3 region: CASSFPGPPGDEQFF. The CDR3, as DNA: TGTGCCAGCAGCTTCCCGGGCCCCCCGGGGGATGAGCAGTTCTTC.

This clonotype was picked up a small number of times. The J gene is TRBJ2-3, the V gene TRBV12-3 or TRBV12-4; TRBD1 might be the D (5 bases). CDR3 size: 15 residues. The germline V and J ends were trimmed by 3 bases and 1 base, with 11 bases remaining between them. The CDR3 region has the DNA TGTGCCAGCAGTTTCTCAGGGATGGGCACAGATACGCAGTATTTT. Protein: CASSFSGMGTDTQYF.

Comments on this clonotype: Just one base apart from a much larger clone, this may be a read error. This rearrangement joins TRBV20-1 to TRBJ2-5; D possibly corresponds to TRBD1 (5 bases). The J call is in doubt because the DNA end fits TRBJ2-4 better. CDR1 and CDR2 from the germline V gene are DFQATT and SNEGSKA (reference sequence). CDR3 length: 16 amino acids. CDR3 region: CSAKSLQELAKNIQYF. The CDR3, as DNA: TGCAGTGCGAAATCTCTACAGGAACTGGCCAAAAACATTCAGTACTTC.

The V call is TRBV10-3, the J call TRBJ2-7; D gene unclear. Germline CDR1 and CDR2: ENHRY and SYGVKD. The CDR3 covers 14 residues. Trimming shortened V by 2 bases and J by 2 bases, and 10 bases separated the two germline ends. As DNA, the CDR3 is TGTGCCATCAGTGAGGGGGAACCCCCCTACGAGCAGTACTTC. Protein: CAISEGEPPYEQYF.

This clonotype was counted many times. The V call is TRBV3-1, the J call TRBJ2-3, with TRBD2 matching 10 bases. From germline, CDR1 is LGHDT and CDR2 YNNKEL (reference sequence). Germline trimming cut 3 bases from V and 5 bases from J; bases unmatched to any gene: 5. This CDR3 is built from 15 residues. As DNA, the CDR3 is TGTGCCAGCAGCCAGACGGGACTAGCGAAAGATACGCAGTATTTT. Translated: CASSQTGLAKDTQYF.

This chain connects TRBV6-1 to TRBJ2-6; D is possibly TRBD1 (6 bases). V was cut by 3 bases and J by 0 bases, with 9 bases left in between. The CDR3 covers 16 residues. The germline V gene has CDR1 MNHNS and CDR2 SASEGT. CDR3 bases: TGTGCCAGCAGTGACCTGGGACACTCTGGGGCCAACGTCCTGACTTTC. Amino acid sequence: CASSDLGHSGANVLTF.

There are a few counts of this clonotype. V is TRBV6-5 and J is TRBJ1-2, with unresolved D. With 6 bases removed from V and 8 bases from J, the gap between germline ends came to 10 bases. The germline V gene encodes CDR1 MNHEY and CDR2 SVGAGI. This CDR3 is built from 11 residues. The CDR3 region is CASSSSRGYTF. In DNA, the CDR3 is TGTGCCAGCAGCTCGTCTCGGGGCTACACCTTC.

In its sample, this clonotype was seen many times. DNA of the CDR3: TGTGCCAGCACCTCAACTAGCGGGGGAACAAATGAGCAGTTCTTC. It encodes CASTSTSGGTNEQFF. This sequence joins TRBV2 and TRBJ2-1; 11 bases align to TRBD2. From germline, CDR1 is SNHLY and CDR2 FYNNEI. The ends lost 7 bases at V and 7 bases at J; junction bases unmatched: 9. This CDR3 contains 15 residues.

This clonotype came up many times. The gene calls are TRBV25-1 and TRBJ1-2; D remains ambiguous. CDR1 and CDR2 from the germline V gene are MGHDK and SYGVNS. This CDR3 contains 12 residues. The V end was cut by 2 bases, the J end by 2 bases, with 3 bases between. The CDR3 is CASSEQNYGYTF. The CDR3 coding sequence is TGTGCCAGCAGTGAACAGAACTATGGCTACACCTTC.

This clonotype has at least ten counts. The chain combines TRBV18 with TRBJ2-1; D is perhaps TRBD1 (5 bases). From germline, CDR1 is KGHSH and CDR2 LQKENI. The CDR3 extends over 13 amino acids. Trimming took off 3 bases at V and 5 bases at J, with 8 bases between the two ends. CDR3 nucleotides: TGTGCCAGCTCACCGCAGGGAAACAATGAGCAGTTCTTC. Encoded protein: CASSPQGNNEQFF. Together with reference TRBV18 and TRBJ2-1, the CDR3 gives the full variable domain: NAGVMQNPRHLVRRRGQEARLRCSPMKGHSHVYWYRQLPEEGLKFMVYLQKENIIDESGMPKERFSAEFPKEGPSILRIQQVVRGDSAAYFCASSPQGNNEQFFGPGTRLTVL.

The chain joins TRBV20-1 to TRBJ1-1; D gene uncertain. Germline V gene data show CDR1 as DFQATT and CDR2 as SNEGSKA (reference sequence). This CDR3 is 15 amino acids long. Deletions cut 3 bases from V and 1 base from J, with 15 bases between. CDR3 in DNA: TGCAGTGCTAGGACTCAAACGGGGTGGAACACTGAAGCTTTCTTT. This sequence encodes CSARTQTGWNTEAFF.

This clonotype appeared many times. The genes are TRBV2 and TRBJ2-7, with 9 positions matching TRBD1. The CDR3 spans 15 residues. Germline-derived CDR1 and CDR2 are SNHLY and FYNNEI. The V segment lost 3 bases and the J segment 5 bases; nucleotides outside the gene matches: 8. This CDR3 is CASSEDRGRSNEQYF. The CDR3 DNA reads as TGTGCCAGCAGTGAGGACAGGGGCAGGTCCAACGAGCAGTACTTC.

This clonotype occurred many times. CDR3 amino acids: CASSGGQLNTEAFF. Here the CDR3 DNA reads TGTGCCAGCAGCGGAGGACAGTTGAACACTGAAGCTTTCTTT. J is TRBJ1-1 and V is TRBV5-6; a weak D match, TRBD1 (6 bases). This CDR3 is 14 amino acids long. Germline values: CDR1 SGHDT, CDR2 YYEEEE. V dropped 4 bases and J dropped 0 bases, with 10 bases sitting between them.

At least ten counts were recorded for this clonotype. The chain uses TRBV7-2 and TRBJ2-1, with D tentatively TRBD1 or TRBD2 (5 bases each). Germline values: CDR1 SGHTA, CDR2 FQGNSA. The CDR3 spans 12 residues. V gave up 3 bases and J gave up 15 bases, with 15 bases separating them. CDR3 sequence (DNA): TGTGCCAGCAGCTTTGGAAGGTGGGGGTGGTTCTTC. It translates to CASSFGRWGWFF.

The table lists this clonotype with a few counts. The rearrangement uses TRBV6-5 and TRBJ1-2; 8 bases agree with TRBD1. The CDR3 spans 16 residues. The germline CDR1 and CDR2 sequences are MNHEY and SVGAGI. Germline trimming cut 0 bases from V and 6 bases from J; bases unmatched to any gene: 9. The CDR3 here is CASSYSRFRTGNGYTF. CDR3 nucleotides: TGTGCCAGCAGTTACTCGAGGTTTAGGACAGGGAATGGCTACACCTTC.

This clonotype was seen many times. The genes are TRBV6-1 and TRBJ2-1, with D unresolved. The germline gives CDR1 MNHNS, CDR2 SASEGT. Trimming stripped 7 bases from V and 7 bases from J, with 20 bases between. There are 15 residues in the CDR3. The CDR3 region is CASTEMIPAPNEQFF. The CDR3 DNA follows: TGTGCCAGCACCGAGATGATCCCGGCCCCTAATGAGCAGTTCTTC.

This rearrangement joins TRBV5-5 to TRBJ2-1; 7 bases fit TRBD2. The trim removed 0 bases at V and 2 bases at J, leaving 8 bases unmatched. CDR1 is SGHKS and CDR2 is YYEKEE in the germline V gene (reference sequence). The CDR3 has 17 residues. The CDR3 nucleotides read TGTGCCAGCAGCTTGGGTGTTCCGGGGGGAACCTACAATGAGCAGTTCTTC. This encodes CASSLGVPGGTYNEQFF.

This clonotype was detected a few times. V gene TRBV27 combines with J gene TRBJ2-5; TRBD2 agrees at 9 bases. The germline CDR1 and CDR2 sequences are MNHEY and SMNVEV (reference sequence). Trimming cost V 10 bases and J 4 bases; bases outside gene matches: 10. The CDR3 extends over 14 amino acids. CDR3 in DNA: TGTGCCATCCCTGGGCGGGGGGGCGCAGAGACCCAGTACTTC. As protein: CAIPGRGGAETQYF.

The chain has TRBV20-1 and TRBJ2-5, with D perhaps TRBD1 (5 bases). The J call may be mistaken, given a closer DNA end match to TRBJ2-7. The length of the CDR3 is 18 residues. Germline lookup yields CDR1 DFQATT and CDR2 SNEGSKA (reference sequence). CDR3 in amino acids: CSAREIARPEQVLYEQYF. CDR3 bases: TGCAGTGCTAGAGAGATCGCCCGTCCGGAACAGGTTCTCTACGAGCAGTACTTC.